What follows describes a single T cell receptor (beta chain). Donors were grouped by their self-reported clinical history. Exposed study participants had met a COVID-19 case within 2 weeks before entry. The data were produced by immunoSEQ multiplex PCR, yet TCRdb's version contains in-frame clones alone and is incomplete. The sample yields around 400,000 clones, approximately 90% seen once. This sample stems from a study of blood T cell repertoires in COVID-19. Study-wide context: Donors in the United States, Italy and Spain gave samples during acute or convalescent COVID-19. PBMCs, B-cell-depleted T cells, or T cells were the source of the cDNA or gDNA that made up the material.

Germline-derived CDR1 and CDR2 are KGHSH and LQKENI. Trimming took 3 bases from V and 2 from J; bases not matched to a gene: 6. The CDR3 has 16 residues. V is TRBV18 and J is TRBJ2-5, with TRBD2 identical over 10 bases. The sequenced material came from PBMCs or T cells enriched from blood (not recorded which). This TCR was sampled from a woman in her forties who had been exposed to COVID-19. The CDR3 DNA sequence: TGTGCCAGCTCACCGGAGACTAGCGGGCTTCAAGAGACCCAGTACTTC. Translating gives CASSPETSGLQETQYF.